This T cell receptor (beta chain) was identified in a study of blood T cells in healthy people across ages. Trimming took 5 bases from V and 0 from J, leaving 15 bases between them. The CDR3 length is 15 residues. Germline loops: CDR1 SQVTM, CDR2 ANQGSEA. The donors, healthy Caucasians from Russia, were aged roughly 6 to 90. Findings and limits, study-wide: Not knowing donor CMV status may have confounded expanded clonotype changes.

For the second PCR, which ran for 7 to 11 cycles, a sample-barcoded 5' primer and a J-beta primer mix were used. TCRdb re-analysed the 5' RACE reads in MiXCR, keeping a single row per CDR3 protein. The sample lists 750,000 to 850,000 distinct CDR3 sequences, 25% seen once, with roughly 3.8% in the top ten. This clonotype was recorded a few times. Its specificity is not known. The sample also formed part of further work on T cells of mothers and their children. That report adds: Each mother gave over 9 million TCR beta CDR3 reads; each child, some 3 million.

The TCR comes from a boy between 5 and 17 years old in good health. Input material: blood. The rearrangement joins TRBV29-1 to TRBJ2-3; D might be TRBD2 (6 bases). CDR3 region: CSVYRGSTSTDTQYF. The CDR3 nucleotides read TGCAGCGTTTATCGGGGGAGCACTAGCACAGATACGCAGTATTTT.